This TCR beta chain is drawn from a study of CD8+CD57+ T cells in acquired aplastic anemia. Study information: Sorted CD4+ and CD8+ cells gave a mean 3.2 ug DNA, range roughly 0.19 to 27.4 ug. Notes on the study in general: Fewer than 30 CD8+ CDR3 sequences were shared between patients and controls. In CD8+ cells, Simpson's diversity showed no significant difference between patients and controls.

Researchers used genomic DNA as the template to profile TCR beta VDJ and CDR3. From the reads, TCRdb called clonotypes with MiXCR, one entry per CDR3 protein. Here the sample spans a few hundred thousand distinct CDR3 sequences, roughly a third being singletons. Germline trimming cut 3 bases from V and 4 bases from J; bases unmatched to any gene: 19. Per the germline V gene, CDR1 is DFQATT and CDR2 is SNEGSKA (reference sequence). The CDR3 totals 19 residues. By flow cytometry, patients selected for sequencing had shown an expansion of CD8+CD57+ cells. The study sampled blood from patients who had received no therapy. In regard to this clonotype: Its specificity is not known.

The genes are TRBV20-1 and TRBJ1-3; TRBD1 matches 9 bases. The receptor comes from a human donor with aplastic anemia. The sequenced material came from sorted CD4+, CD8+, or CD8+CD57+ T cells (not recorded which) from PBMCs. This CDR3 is CSASLTGTGLVGSGNTIYF. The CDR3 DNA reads TGCAGTGCTAGTTTAACCGGGACAGGGTTGGTCGGGTCGGGAAACACCATATATTTT.